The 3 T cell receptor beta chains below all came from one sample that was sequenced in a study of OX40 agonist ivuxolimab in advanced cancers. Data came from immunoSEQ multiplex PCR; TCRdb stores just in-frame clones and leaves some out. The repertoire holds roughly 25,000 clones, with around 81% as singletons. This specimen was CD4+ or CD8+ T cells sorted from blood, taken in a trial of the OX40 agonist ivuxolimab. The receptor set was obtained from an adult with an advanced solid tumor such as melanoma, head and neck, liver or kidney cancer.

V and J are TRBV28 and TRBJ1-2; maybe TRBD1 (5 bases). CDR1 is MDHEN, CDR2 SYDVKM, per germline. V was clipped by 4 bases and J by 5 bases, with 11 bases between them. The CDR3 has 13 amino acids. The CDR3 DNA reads TGTGCCAGCAGTTGGGACGGCGGTTATGGCTACACCTTC. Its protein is CASSWDGGYGYTF.

CDR3 nucleotide sequence: TGCAGCGTTGAATGGGGGCAGGGATGGACCGGGGAGCTGTTTTTT. Translating gives CSVEWGQGWTGELFF. The chain employs TRBV29-1 and TRBJ2-2, with D tentatively TRBD1 (6 bases). Germline values: CDR1 SQVTM, CDR2 ANQGSEA. The CDR3 length is 15 residues. V was pared by 2 bases and J by 5 bases, with 15 bases between.

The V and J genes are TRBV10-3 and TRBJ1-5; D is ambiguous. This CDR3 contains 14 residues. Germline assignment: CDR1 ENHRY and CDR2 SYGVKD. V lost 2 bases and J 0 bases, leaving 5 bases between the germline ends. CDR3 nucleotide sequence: TGTGCCATCAGTGAGGGGGATAGCAATCAGCCCCAGCATTTT. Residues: CAISEGDSNQPQHF.